This T cell receptor beta chain is from a study of PD-L1 blockade in urothelial cancer. The time point: peripheral blood 6 weeks after treatment start. The germline V gene has CDR1 SSHAT and CDR2 FNYEAQ (reference sequence). This CDR3 has 16 amino acids. Sequencing used immunoSEQ multiplex PCR; TCRdb keeps in-frame clones, though not all of them. This sample yields around 19,000 clones, of which over 75% are seen a single time; 1.5% to 2% belongs to the top ten. To note about this clone: One end of the junction is discordant with germline, which a read error may explain.

This TCR was sampled from a middle-aged man with urothelial cancer. This chain links TRBV7-7 with TRBJ1-3; TRBD1 matches 7 bases. Source: PBMCs, taken around atezolizumab (anti-PD-L1) treatment. The CDR3 DNA reads TGTGCTAGCAGCTTAGGAGCCGGGACAGATGGAAACACCATATATTTT. This codes for CASSLGAGTDGNTIYF. The full variable domain, its missing parts supplied by reference TRBV7-7 and TRBJ1-3, is GAGVSQSPRYKVTKRGQDVTLRCDPISSHATLYWYQQALGQGPEFLTYFNYEAQPDKSGLPSDRFSAERPEGSISTLTIQRTEQRDSAMYRCASSLGAGTDGNTIYFGEGSWLTVV.